This T cell receptor beta chain was captured in a study of metastatic and nonmetastatic thyroid tumors. The overall study: Repertoire comparisons spanned blood and tumor or nodule tissue from malignant and benign thyroid patients. Study-wide findings and caveats: TCR beta diversity was reportedly significantly higher in malignant thyroid tumors than benign nodules, in blood and tumor.

Before thyroid surgery, none of the patients had received any treatment. V lost 1 base and J lost 10, with 14 bases in between. Germline CDR1 is DFQATT and CDR2 is SNEGSKA (reference sequence). The CDR3 sequence is 13 residues long. As regards this clone: Its antigen is as yet unknown.

TCRdb reprocessed the PCR reads via MiXCR. The sample comprises about 69,000 clones, around 14% of which are singletons, and over 6.5% rests with the top ten. The chain employs TRBV20-1 and TRBJ2-1, with D uncertain. Sequenced input: blood. The origin of this receptor is a male donor with papillary thyroid cancer or a benign thyroid nodule (not recorded which). Some clones in this sample may be carry-over from other donors' samples. Here the CDR3 DNA reads TGCAGTGCTAGAGTTCCCCTACGTCCAGAGCAGTTCTTC. It is translated as CSARVPLRPEQFF.